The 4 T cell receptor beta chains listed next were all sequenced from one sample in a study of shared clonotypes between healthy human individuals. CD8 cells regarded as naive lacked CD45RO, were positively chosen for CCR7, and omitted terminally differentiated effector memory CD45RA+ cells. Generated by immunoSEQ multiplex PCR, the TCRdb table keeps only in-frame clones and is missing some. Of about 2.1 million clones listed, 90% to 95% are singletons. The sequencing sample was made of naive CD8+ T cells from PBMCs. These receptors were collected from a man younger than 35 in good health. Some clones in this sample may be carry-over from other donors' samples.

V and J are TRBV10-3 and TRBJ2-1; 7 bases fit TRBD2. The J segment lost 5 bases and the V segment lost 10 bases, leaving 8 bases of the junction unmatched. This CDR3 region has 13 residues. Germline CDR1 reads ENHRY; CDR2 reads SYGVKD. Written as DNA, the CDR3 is TGTGCCACTCAGCGGGAATCCGACAATGAGCAGTTCTTC. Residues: CATQRESDNEQFF.

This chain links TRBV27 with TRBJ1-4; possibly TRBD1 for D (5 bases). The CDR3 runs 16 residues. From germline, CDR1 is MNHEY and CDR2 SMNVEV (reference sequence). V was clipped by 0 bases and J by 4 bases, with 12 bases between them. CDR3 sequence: CASSLSSVRGNEKLFF. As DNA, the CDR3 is TGTGCCAGCAGTTTATCGAGCGTTAGGGGTAATGAAAAACTGTTTTTT.

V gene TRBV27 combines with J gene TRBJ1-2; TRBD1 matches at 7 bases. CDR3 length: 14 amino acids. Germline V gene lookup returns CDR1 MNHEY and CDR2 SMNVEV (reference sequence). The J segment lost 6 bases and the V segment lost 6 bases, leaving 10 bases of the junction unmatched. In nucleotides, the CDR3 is TGTGCCAGCAGCTCAACAGGGGTGGGTAATGGCTACACCTTC. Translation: CASSSTGVGNGYTF.

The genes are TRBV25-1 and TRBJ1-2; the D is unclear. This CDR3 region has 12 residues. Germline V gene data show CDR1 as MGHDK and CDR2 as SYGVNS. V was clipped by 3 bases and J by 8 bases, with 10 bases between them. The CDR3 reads CASSELWQGYTF. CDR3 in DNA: TGTGCCAGCAGTGAGCTTTGGCAGGGCTACACCTTC.